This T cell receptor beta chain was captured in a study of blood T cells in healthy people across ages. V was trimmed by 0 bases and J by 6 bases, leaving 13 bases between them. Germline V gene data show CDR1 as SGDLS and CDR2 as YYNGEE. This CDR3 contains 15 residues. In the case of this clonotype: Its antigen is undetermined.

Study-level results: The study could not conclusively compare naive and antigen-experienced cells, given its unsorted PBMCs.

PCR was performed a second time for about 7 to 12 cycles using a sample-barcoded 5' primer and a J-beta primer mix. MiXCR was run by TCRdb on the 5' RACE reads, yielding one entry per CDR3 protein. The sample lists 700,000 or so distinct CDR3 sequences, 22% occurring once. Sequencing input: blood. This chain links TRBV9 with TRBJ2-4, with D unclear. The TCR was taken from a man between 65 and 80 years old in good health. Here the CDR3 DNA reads TGTGCCAGCAGCGTAGGGGAAGGAGTGGGAAACATTCAGTACTTC. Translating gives CASSVGEGVGNIQYF.